In its sample, the clone carrying this T cell receptor beta chain was seen a few times. Its target is unknown. This sample is part of a study of vaccination and CD4 T cells after COVID-19. Germline V gene lookup returns CDR1 MNHEY and CDR2 SVGEGT. This CDR3 comprises 13 residues. V was cut by 5 bases and J by 0 bases, with 5 bases left in between. Study observations and caveats: Spike mono-reactivity held for 304 of 307 vaccine-specific clones in convalescent patients.

Treatment in this sample: roughly ten-day PBMC culture with coronavirus spike peptide pools or control peptides (ViraFEST assay). Researchers used the Oncomine TCR Beta short-read assay to sequence DNA from cultured CD4+ T cells. Cultures of CD4+ T cells served as the source for extracting genomic DNA. TCRdb reprocessed the PCR reads with MiXCR, giving one entry per CDR3 protein. Of 9,500 to 15,000 distinct CDR3 sequences in the sample, around two fifths are singletons; the top ten hold about 25%. Input material: cultured CD4+ T cells from blood. This chain connects TRBV6-2 or TRBV6-3 to TRBJ2-4, with TRBD2 as a possible D gene (5 bases). This receptor was obtained from a human donor with COVID-19. In nucleotides, the CDR3 is TGTGCCAGCAGTGGACTAGCCAAAAACATTCAGTACTTC. It is translated as CASSGLAKNIQYF.